This TCR beta chain was identified in a study of T cell clonality in common variable immunodeficiency. The V end was cut by 8 bases, the J end by 1 base, with 14 bases between. The CDR3 is 14 residues long. Germline V gives CDR1 LNHDA, CDR2 SQIVND (reference sequence). Points from the study as a whole: The cause of increased CVID clonality remains unclear without subpopulation sequencing.

This clone appeared many times. Its antigen is undetermined. The CDR3 is cut off 3 residues early in the read; its end comes from the germline J gene. Method: immunoSEQ multiplex PCR; TCRdb's copy keeps in-frame clones and lacks some. The record shows tens of thousands of clones for this sample, with no singletons present. The sequenced sample was peripheral blood mononuclear cells. The clonotype comes from a person aged 18 to 70 in good health. The V gene is TRBV19, the J gene TRBJ2-5, with TRBD2 as a possible D gene (5 bases). This CDR3 reads CASGLAGAQETQYF. CDR3 DNA, as far as it was read: TGTGCCAGTGGCCTGGCGGGCGCCCAAGAGACC.